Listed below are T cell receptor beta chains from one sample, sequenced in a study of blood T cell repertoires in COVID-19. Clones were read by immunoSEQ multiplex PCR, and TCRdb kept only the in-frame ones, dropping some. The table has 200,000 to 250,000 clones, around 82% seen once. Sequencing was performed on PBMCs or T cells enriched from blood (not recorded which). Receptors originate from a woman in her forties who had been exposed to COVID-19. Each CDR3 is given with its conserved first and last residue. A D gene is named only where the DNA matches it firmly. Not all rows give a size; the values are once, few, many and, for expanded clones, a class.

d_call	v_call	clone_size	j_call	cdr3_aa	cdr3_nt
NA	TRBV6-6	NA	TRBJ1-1	CASSTQGFNTEAFF	TGTGCCAGCAGTACTCAGGGCTTTAACACTGAAGCTTTCTTT
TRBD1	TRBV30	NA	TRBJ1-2	CAWSVPVHRWDRGDYGYTF	TGTGCCTGGAGTGTTCCAGTTCATCGCTGGGACAGGGGTGACTATGGCTACACCTTC
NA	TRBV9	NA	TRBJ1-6	CASSVGGPYNSPLHF	TGTGCCAGCAGCGTAGGAGGCCCCTATAATTCACCCCTCCACTTT
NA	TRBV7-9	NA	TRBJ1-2	CASSLRYTDSNYGYTF	TGTGCCAGCAGCTTAAGGTACACAGATTCTAACTATGGCTACACCTTC
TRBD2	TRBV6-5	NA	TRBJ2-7	CASNSAGGFYEQYF	TGTGCCAGCAACTCAGCGGGGGGGTTCTACGAGCAGTACTTC
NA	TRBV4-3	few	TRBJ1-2	CASSPRGESGYTF	TGCGCCAGCAGCCCCCGCGGCGAGAGTGGCTACACCTTC
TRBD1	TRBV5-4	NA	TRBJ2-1	CASSQNGDRAYNEQFF	TGTGCCAGCAGCCAGAACGGGGACAGGGCATACAATGAGCAGTTCTTC
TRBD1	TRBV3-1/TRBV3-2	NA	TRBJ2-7	CASSPLGQAAYEQYF	TGTGCCAGCAGTCCCTTAGGACAGGCAGCCTACGAGCAGTACTTC
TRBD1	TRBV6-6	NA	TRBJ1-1	CASSGQGRGNTEAFF	TGTGCCAGCAGCGGACAGGGGAGAGGAAACACTGAAGCTTTCTTT
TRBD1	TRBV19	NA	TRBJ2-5	CASSSTGRETQYF	TGTGCCAGTAGTTCGACAGGGCGGGAGACCCAGTACTTC